These T cell receptor beta chains were read from a single sample in a study of T cell responses to AZD1222 COVID-19 vaccine. The repertoire was sequenced with immunoSEQ multiplex PCR; TCRdb's copy has only in-frame clones and lacks some. Of over 110,000 clones listed, about 93% are singletons. The sequenced sample was peripheral blood, obtained on day 0 of AZD1222 vaccination. These receptors originate from an adult in good health. Each CDR3 is given with its conserved first and last residue. Fields, in order: clone size, V gene, D gene, J gene, CDR3 protein, CDR3 DNA. A D gene is named only where the DNA matches it firmly. The listing skips clone size in some rows; elsewhere it reads once, few, many or a size class.

>NA|TRBV27|TRBD2|TRBJ2-7
CASRPSGPLYEQYF
TGTGCCAGCAGACCTAGCGGGCCCCTCTACGAGCAGTACTTC
>NA|TRBV3-1/TRBV3-2|TRBD1|TRBJ2-7
CASSRLDRENEQYF
TGTGCCAGCAGCCGCCTCGACAGGGAAAACGAGCAGTACTTC
>NA|TRBV28|TRBD1|TRBJ1-5
CASRPGQAPLPQHF
TGTGCCAGCAGACCGGGACAGGCCCCTTTGCCCCAGCATTTT
>NA|TRBV5-1|TRBD2|TRBJ2-1
CASSSGLAGGLENNEQFF
TGCGCCAGCAGCTCCGGACTAGCGGGGGGGCTGGAGAACAATGAGCAGTTCTTC
>NA|TRBV6-2/TRBV6-3|NA|TRBJ1-4
CASSSSGSEKLFF
TGTGCCAGCAGTTCGTCAGGATCGGAAAAACTGTTTTTT
>medium-sized|TRBV4-2|TRBD2|TRBJ2-2
CASSQEMASGSLNTGELFF
TGTGCCAGCAGCCAAGAAATGGCTAGCGGGTCACTGAACACCGGGGAGCTGTTTTTT
>NA|TRBV14|NA|TRBJ2-5
CASSQWETQYF
TGTGCCAGCAGCCAATGGGAGACCCAGTACTTC
>NA|TRBV2|NA|TRBJ1-5
CASSANWESQHF
TGTGCCAGCAGTGCCAATTGGGAGTCCCAGCATTTT
>NA|TRBV10-3|TRBD1|TRBJ1-1
CAISESGRDRNTEAFF
TGTGCCATCAGTGAGTCTGGGAGGGACAGAAACACTGAAGCTTTCTTT
>NA|TRBV12-3/TRBV12-4|NA|TRBJ2-7
CASSPYFYEQYF
TGTGCCAGCAGTCCTTATTTCTACGAGCAGTACTTC
>NA|TRBV7-2|TRBD1|TRBJ2-2
CAKGRDRTGELFF
TGTGCCAAAGGCAGGGACAGGACCGGGGAGCTGTTTTTT
>NA|TRBV5-4|TRBD1|TRBJ1-2
CASSIRDRPNYGYTF
TGTGCCAGCAGCATCCGGGACAGGCCAAATTATGGCTACACCTTC
>NA|TRBV11-2|NA|TRBJ2-1
CASSLGAQEQFF
TGTGCCAGCAGCTTAGGCGCCCAGGAGCAGTTCTTC
>once|TRBV27|TRBD2|TRBJ2-7
CASATLSGRRYEQYF
TGTGCCAGCGCCACACTTAGCGGGAGACGGTACGAGCAGTACTTC
>NA|TRBV19|NA|TRBJ1-1
CASSHDWTAEAFF
TGTGCCAGTAGTCATGATTGGACGGCTGAAGCTTTCTTT
>NA|TRBV5-1|NA|TRBJ2-7
CASSLVGSSYEQYF
TGCGCCAGCAGCTTGGTCGGGTCCTCCTACGAGCAGTACTTC
>NA|TRBV7-9|TRBD2|TRBJ2-5
CASSLIGREGTQYF
TGTGCCAGCAGCTTAATAGGGCGGGAGGGGACCCAGTACTTC
>NA|TRBV5-6|NA|TRBJ1-2
CASSLARRPDGHGYTF
TGTGCCAGCAGCTTGGCGCGGAGACCCGACGGTCATGGCTACACCTTC
>NA|TRBV4-1|NA|TRBJ1-4
CASSQTLKREKLFF
TGCGCCAGCAGCCAGACACTTAAGAGGGAAAAACTGTTTTTT
>NA|TRBV29-1|NA|TRBJ2-7
CSVLRTASSYEQYF
TGCAGCGTCCTAAGGACAGCGAGCTCCTACGAGCAGTACTTC
>NA|TRBV15|NA|TRBJ1-2
CATSRPEAAPYGYTF
TGTGCCACCAGCAGGCCGGAGGCAGCTCCCTATGGCTACACCTTC
>NA|TRBV3-1/TRBV3-2|NA|TRBJ1-2
CASSRDIYGYTF
TGTGCCAGCAGCAGGGATATCTATGGCTACACCTTC
>NA|TRBV4-2|NA|TRBJ2-1
CASSQARGGTYNEQFF
TGTGCCAGCAGCCAAGCAAGAGGGGGTACCTACAATGAGCAGTTCTTC
>NA|TRBV7-9|NA|TRBJ2-7
CASSSPGSLYEQYF
TGTGCCAGCAGCTCACCAGGGTCACTTTACGAGCAGTACTTC
>NA|TRBV6-2/TRBV6-3|TRBD1|TRBJ1-5
CASSYVRDRGRGGPQHF
TGTGCCAGCAGTTACGTCCGGGACAGGGGGCGAGGTGGGCCCCAGCATTTT
>NA|TRBV7-6|NA|TRBJ2-5
CASSHPLGTSETQYF
TGTGCCAGCAGCCACCCGTTGGGTACATCAGAGACCCAGTACTTC
>NA|TRBV2|NA|TRBJ1-1
CATASESWVFF
TGTGCCACGGCCTCCGAGAGCTGGGTTTTCTTT
>NA|TRBV27|NA|TRBJ2-7
CASSIGGSYEQYF
TGTGCCAGCAGTATTGGGGGCTCCTACGAGCAGTACTTC
>NA|TRBV7-2|NA|TRBJ2-3
CASSLEYGRGADTQYF
TGTGCCAGCAGCTTAGAATACGGGAGAGGGGCAGATACGCAGTATTTT
>NA|TRBV12-3/TRBV12-4|NA|TRBJ1-5
CASSLQGQPQHF
TGTGCCAGCAGTCTTCAGGGACAGCCCCAGCATTTT
>NA|TRBV5-1|NA|TRBJ2-5
CASSTRRGLRETQYF
TGCGCCAGCAGCACCCGGCGGGGGCTAAGGGAGACCCAGTACTTC
>NA|TRBV5-1|NA|TRBJ1-1
CASSPGIGGQVTEAFF
TGCGCCAGCAGCCCCGGTATAGGGGGGCAGGTGACTGAAGCTTTCTTT
>NA|TRBV7-2|NA|TRBJ1-1
CASSLPTGATEAFF
TGTGCCAGCAGCTTACCGACAGGCGCCACTGAAGCTTTCTTT
>NA|TRBV5-4|TRBD2|TRBJ2-3
CASSLSGLAGGGTQYF
TGTGCCAGCAGCTTGTCGGGACTAGCGGGGGGTGGTACGCAGTATTTT
>medium-sized|TRBV11-2|NA|TRBJ2-7
CASSPGYEQYF
TGTGCCAGCAGCCCGGGCTACGAGCAGTACTTC
>medium-sized|TRBV11-2|NA|TRBJ1-2
CASSLGRDGYTF
TGTGCCAGCAGCTTAGGAAGGGATGGCTACACCTTC